This T cell receptor (beta chain) was captured in a study of cytomegalovirus exposure and HLA in healthy donors. About the study: Prior work identified 120 million or so unique TCR beta sequences in roughly 180 million T cells. Study results and caveats: For presence/absence analyses, sequencing depth was assumed to be roughly uniform across donors. Reportedly, a later analysis found an Asian-associated ancestry cluster had fewer N-insertions than the roughly 700-donor mean.

The germline CDR1 and CDR2 sequences are SGHAT and FQNNGV. Trimming cost V 5 bases and J 4 bases; bases outside gene matches: 9. The CDR3 is 16 amino acids. In regard to this clone: Its antigen is unidentified.

The PCR had 60 Vbeta and 13 Jbeta primers. Libraries were prepared by immunoSEQ multiplex PCR; TCRdb keeps only in-frame clonotypes and omits some of them. This table holds 150,000 to 200,000 clones, 75% to 80% found once. The V call is TRBV11-2, the J call TRBJ1-4, with TRBD1 matching 8 bases. The specimen sequenced was PBMCs. This sequence was found in a man aged 35 to 55 in good health and CMV-seropositive. The DNA of the CDR3 is TGTGCCAGCAGCACCGGACAGGGTTTGAGTAATGAAAAACTGTTTTTT. This encodes CASSTGQGLSNEKLFF.